In this sample, the clone carrying this TCR beta chain turned up a few times. TCRdb reprocessed the RT-PCR reads with MiXCR, giving one entry per CDR3 protein. This table has 400,000 to 450,000 distinct CDR3 sequences, 16% appearing once. CDR3 length equals 16 residues. V was cut by 7 bases and J by 0 bases, with 16 bases left in between. Germline CDR1 and CDR2: SGHTA and FQGNSA. The data stem from a study of patients and donors after allogeneic stem cell transplantation. This receptor was obtained from a human donor who was either an allogeneic HSCT recipient or a stem cell or donor lymphocyte infusion donor (not recorded which). It is not recorded whose cells these are; they may come from a transplant donor. The sequenced sample consisted of blood, either unsorted or a sorted T cell fraction (not recorded which). The V and J genes are TRBV7-2 and TRBJ2-4; D gene ambiguous. The CDR3 bases are TGTGCCAGCATCGAAGACGGAATACTAGCCAAAAACATTCAGTACTTC. The encoded protein is CASIEDGILAKNIQYF.